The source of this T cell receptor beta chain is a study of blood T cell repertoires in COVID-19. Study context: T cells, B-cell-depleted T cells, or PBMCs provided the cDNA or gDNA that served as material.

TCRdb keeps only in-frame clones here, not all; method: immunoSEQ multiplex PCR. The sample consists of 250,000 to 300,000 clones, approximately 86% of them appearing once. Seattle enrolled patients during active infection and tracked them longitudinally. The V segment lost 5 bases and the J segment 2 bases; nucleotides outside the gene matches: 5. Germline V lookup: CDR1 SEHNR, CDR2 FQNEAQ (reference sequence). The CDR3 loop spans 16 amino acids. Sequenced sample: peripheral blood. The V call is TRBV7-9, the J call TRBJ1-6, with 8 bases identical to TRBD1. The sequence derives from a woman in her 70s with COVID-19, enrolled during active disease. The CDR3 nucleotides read TGTGCCAGCAGCCCACAGGGGGTGGCCTATAATTCACCCCTCCACTTT. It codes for CASSPQGVAYNSPLHF. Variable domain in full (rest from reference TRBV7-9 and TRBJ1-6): DTGVSQNPRHKITKRGQNVTFRCDPISEHNRLYWYRQTLGQGPEFLTYFQNEAQLEKSRLLSDRFSAERPKGSFSTLEIQRTEQGDSAMYLCASSPQGVAYNSPLHFGNGTRLTVT.